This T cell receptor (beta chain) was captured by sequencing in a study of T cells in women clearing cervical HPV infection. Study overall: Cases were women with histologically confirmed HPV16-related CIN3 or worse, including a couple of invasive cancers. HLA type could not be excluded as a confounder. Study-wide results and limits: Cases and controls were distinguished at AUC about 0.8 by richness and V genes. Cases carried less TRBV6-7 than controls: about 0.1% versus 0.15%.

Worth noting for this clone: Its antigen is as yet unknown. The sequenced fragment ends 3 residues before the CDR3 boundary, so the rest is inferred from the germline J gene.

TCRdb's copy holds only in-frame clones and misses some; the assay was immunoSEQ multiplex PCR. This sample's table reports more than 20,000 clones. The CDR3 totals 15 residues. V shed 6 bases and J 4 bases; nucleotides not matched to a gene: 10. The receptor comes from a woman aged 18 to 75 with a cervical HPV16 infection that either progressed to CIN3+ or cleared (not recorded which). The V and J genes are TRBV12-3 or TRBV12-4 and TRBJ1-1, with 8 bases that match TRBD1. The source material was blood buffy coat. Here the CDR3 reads CASSRGLGVSTEAFF. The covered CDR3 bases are TGTGCCAGCAGCAGGGGGCTCGGGGTTAGCACTGAA.